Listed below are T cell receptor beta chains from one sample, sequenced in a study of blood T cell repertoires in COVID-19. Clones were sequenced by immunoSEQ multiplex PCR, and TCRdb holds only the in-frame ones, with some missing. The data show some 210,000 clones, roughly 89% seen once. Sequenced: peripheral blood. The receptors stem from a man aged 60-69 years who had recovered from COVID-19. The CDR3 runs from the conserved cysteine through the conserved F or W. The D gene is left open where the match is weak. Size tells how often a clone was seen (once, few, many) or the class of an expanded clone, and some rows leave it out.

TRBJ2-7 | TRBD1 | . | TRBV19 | CASSAMTGALYEQYF | TGTGCCAGTAGTGCCATGACAGGGGCCCTTTACGAGCAGTACTTC
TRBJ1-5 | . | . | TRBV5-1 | CASSLGGGNQPQHF | TGCGCCAGCAGCTTGGGGGGAGGCAATCAGCCCCAGCATTTT
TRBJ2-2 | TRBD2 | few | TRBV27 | CASSSRRSGRRTGELFF | TGTGCCAGCAGTTCTCGCCGAAGCGGGAGACGGACCGGGGAGCTGTTTTTT
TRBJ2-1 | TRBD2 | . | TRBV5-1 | CASSSELARRDEQFF | TGCGCCAGCAGCTCGGAACTAGCGCGAAGGGATGAGCAGTTCTTC
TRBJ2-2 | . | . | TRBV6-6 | CASTDRPNTGELFF | TGTGCCAGCACTGACAGACCGAACACCGGGGAGCTGTTTTTT
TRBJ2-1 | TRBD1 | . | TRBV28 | CASSHSGTGYNEQFF | TGTGCCAGCAGTCACTCCGGGACAGGCTACAATGAGCAGTTCTTC
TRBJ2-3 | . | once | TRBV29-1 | CSAMTTSTDTQYF | TGCAGCGCGATGACGACTAGCACAGATACGCAGTATTTT
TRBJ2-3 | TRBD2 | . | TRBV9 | CASSVSGGLSDTQYF | TGTGCCAGCAGCGTAAGCGGGGGACTTTCAGATACGCAGTATTTT
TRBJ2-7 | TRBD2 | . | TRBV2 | CASSLTSGYYEQYF | TGTGCCAGCAGTTTAACTAGCGGATACTACGAGCAGTACTTC
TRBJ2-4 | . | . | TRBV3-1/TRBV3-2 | CASSQGGYKNIQYF | TGTGCCAGCAGCCAAGGCGGTTACAAAAACATTCAGTACTTC
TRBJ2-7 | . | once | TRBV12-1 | CASSYVGLAGGYEQYF | TGTGCCAGCAGCTATGTAGGACTAGCGGGGGGCTACGAGCAGTACTTC
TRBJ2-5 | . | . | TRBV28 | CASRGVEETQYF | TGTGCCAGCAGAGGGGTAGAAGAGACCCAGTACTTC
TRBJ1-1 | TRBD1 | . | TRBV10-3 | CAIRDREGGTEAFF | TGTGCCATCAGGGACAGGGAAGGTGGCACTGAAGCTTTCTTT
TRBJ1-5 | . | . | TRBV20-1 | CSASRPERQPQHF | TGCAGTGCTAGTCGTCCGGAGCGACAGCCCCAGCATTTT
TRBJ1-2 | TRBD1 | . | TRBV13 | CASSSKSGRGPGYGYTF | TGTGCCAGCAGCTCAAAATCGGGCAGGGGGCCAGGCTATGGCTACACCTTC
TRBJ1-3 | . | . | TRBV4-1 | CASSQDPGRSGNTIYF | TGCGCCAGCAGCCAAGATCCGGGTCGCTCTGGAAACACCATATATTTT
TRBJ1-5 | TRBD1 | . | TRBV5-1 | CASSLGDRANQPQHF | TGCGCCAGCAGCTTGGGGGACAGGGCTAATCAGCCCCAGCATTTT
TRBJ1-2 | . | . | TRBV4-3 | CASSQDLRSGRGYGYTF | TGCGCCAGCAGCCAAGATCTTAGGAGTGGTAGGGGCTATGGCTACACCTTC
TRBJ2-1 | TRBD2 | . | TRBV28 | CASSLPLRGGAHNEQFF | TGTGCCAGCAGTTTACCCCTCCGGGGGGGCGCCCACAATGAGCAGTTCTTC
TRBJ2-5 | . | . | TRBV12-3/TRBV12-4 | CASSLSETQYF | TGTGCCAGCAGTTTAAGCGAGACCCAGTACTTC
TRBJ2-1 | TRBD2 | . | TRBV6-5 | CASISAGLAEQFF | TGTGCCAGCATATCGGCCGGACTAGCAGAGCAGTTCTTC
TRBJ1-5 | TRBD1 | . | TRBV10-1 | CASSVDRARDSNQPQHF | TGCGCCAGCAGTGTGGACAGGGCTAGGGATAGCAATCAGCCCCAGCATTTT
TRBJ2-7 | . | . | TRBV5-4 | CASSSKTDYEQYF | TGTGCCAGCAGCTCCAAGACAGACTACGAGCAGTACTTC
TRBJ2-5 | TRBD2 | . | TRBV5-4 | CASSLSSGAKKETQYF | TGTGCCAGCAGCTTATCTAGCGGGGCAAAGAAGGAGACCCAGTACTTC
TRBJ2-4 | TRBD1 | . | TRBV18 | CASSPVQGAQLQSKNIQYF | TGTGCCAGCTCACCAGTACAGGGGGCGCAATTACAGTCCAAAAACATTCAGTACTTC
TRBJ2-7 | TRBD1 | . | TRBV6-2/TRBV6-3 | CASSRQGGGSYEQYF | TGTGCCAGCAGTCGACAGGGGGGAGGCTCCTACGAGCAGTACTTC
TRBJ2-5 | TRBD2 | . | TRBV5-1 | CASSLARTSGGEETQYF | TGCGCCAGCAGCTTGGCCAGGACTAGCGGGGGGGAAGAGACCCAGTACTTC
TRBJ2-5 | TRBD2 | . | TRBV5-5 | CASSLDGGGGETQYF | TGTGCCAGCAGCTTGGATGGCGGCGGGGGAGAGACCCAGTACTTC
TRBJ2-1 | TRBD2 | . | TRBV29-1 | CSVEVLAVYNEQFF | TGCAGCGTTGAGGTACTAGCGGTCTACAATGAGCAGTTCTTC
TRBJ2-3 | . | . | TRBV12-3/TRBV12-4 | CASSPGTDTQYF | TGTGCCAGCAGCCCAGGAACGGATACGCAGTATTTT
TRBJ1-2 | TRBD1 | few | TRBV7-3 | CASSSGDSPLEGYTF | TGTGCCAGCAGCTCAGGGGACAGCCCCCTGGAGGGCTACACCTTC
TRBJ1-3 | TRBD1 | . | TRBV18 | CASSNRGQSGNTIYF | TGTGCCAGCTCAAACAGGGGGCAATCTGGAAACACCATATATTTT
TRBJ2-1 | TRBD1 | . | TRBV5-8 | CASSLETHRGLGEQFF | TGTGCCAGCAGCTTGGAAACTCACAGGGGGCTGGGAGAGCAGTTCTTC
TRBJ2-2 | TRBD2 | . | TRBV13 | CASSRTSGANTGELFF | TGTGCCAGCAGCCGGACTAGCGGCGCGAACACCGGGGAGCTGTTTTTT
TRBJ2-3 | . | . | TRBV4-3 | CASSQGSADTQYF | TGCGCCAGCAGCCAAGGATCAGCAGATACGCAGTATTTT
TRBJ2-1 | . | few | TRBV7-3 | CASSLRGGKNEQFF | TGTGCCAGCAGCTTAAGGGGGGGCAAAAATGAGCAGTTCTTC
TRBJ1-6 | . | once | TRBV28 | CASLPSLGDNSPLHF | TGTGCCAGCCTCCCCTCCCTAGGGGATAATTCACCCCTCCACTTT
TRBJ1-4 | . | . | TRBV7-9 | CASSLRTDNEKLFF | TGTGCCAGCAGCCTAAGGACAGACAATGAAAAACTGTTTTTT
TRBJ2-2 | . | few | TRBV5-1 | CASSLAYTGELFF | TGCGCCAGCAGCTTGGCCTACACCGGGGAGCTGTTTTTT
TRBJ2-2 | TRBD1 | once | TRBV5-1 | CASSIGQGFATGELFF | TGCGCCAGCAGCATTGGACAGGGCTTTGCCACCGGGGAGCTGTTTTTT
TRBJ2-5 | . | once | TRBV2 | CASSEFEGGETQYF | TGTGCCAGCAGTGAATTTGAAGGGGGAGAGACCCAGTACTTC
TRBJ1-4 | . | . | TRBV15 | CATSMFNEKLFF | TGTGCCACCAGTATGTTTAATGAAAAACTGTTTTTT
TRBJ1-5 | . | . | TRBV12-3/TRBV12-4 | CASSAGLGQPQHF | TGTGCCAGCAGTGCGGGGCTGGGTCAGCCCCAGCATTTT
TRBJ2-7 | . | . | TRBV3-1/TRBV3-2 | CASSSTGLSYEQYF | TGTGCCAGCAGCTCGACAGGCCTCTCCTACGAGCAGTACTTC
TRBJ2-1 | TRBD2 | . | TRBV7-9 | CASSSPSGGPDNEQFF | TGTGCCAGCAGCTCACCTAGCGGGGGGCCTGACAATGAGCAGTTCTTC
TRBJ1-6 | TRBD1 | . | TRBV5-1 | CASSPGTGTTYNSPLHF | TGCGCCAGCAGCCCCGGGACAGGAACAACTTATAATTCACCCCTCCACTTT
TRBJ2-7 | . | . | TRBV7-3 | CASSSGSAGEQYF | TGTGCCAGCAGCTCTGGGTCCGCCGGGGAGCAGTACTTC
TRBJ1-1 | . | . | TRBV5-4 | CASSLAVGGVTEAFF | TGTGCCAGCAGCTTGGCCGTCGGGGGGGTCACTGAAGCTTTCTTT
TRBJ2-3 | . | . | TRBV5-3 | CARIGGAGTTDTQYF | TGTGCCAGGATCGGTGGGGCGGGGACCACAGATACGCAGTATTTT
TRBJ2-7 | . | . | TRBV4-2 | CASSPGGGGYEQYF | TGTGCCAGCAGCCCCGGGGGTGGCGGATACGAGCAGTACTTC
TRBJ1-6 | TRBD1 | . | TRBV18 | CASSSDRGNSPLHF | TGTGCCAGCTCATCAGACAGGGGAAATTCACCCCTCCACTTT
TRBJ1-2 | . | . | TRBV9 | CASSVERGALYGYTF | TGTGCCAGCAGCGTAGAGCGGGGGGCCCTCTATGGCTACACCTTC
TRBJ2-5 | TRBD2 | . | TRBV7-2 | CASSLRSGRAGETQYF | TGTGCCAGCAGCCTACGTAGCGGGAGGGCCGGGGAGACCCAGTACTTC
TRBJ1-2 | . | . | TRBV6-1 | CASSEATGPNYGYTF | TGTGCCAGCAGTGAAGCCACAGGGCCTAACTATGGCTACACCTTC
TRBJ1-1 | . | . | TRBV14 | CASSQESDTEAFF | TGTGCCAGCAGCCAGGAGAGCGACACTGAAGCTTTCTTT